Following are 10 T cell receptor beta chains from one sample sequenced in a study of patients and donors after allogeneic stem cell transplantation. MiXCR, run by TCRdb on the RT-PCR reads, gives a single entry per CDR3 protein. The sample contains approximately 210,000 distinct CDR3 sequences, less than 45% of which appear only once. Sequencing input: blood, either unsorted or a sorted T cell fraction (not recorded which). These receptors were obtained from a human donor who was either an allogeneic HSCT recipient or a stem cell or donor lymphocyte infusion donor (not recorded which). It is not recorded whose cells these are; they may come from a transplant donor.

In its sample, this clonotype was seen a few times. The gene calls are TRBV30 and TRBJ1-6; D not certain. V dropped 0 bases and J dropped 7 bases, with 7 bases sitting between them. The CDR3 runs to 13 residues. Germline CDR1 is GTSNPN and CDR2 is SVGIG (reference sequence). The CDR3, as DNA: TGTGCCTGGAGTGTAGGCAGAAATTCACCCCTCCACTTT. As protein: CAWSVGRNSPLHF.

The chain is built from TRBV15 and TRBJ1-3; D remains ambiguous. Germline CDR1 reads LNHNV; CDR2 reads YYDKDF (reference sequence). CDR3 length: 15 residues. The V gene lost 2 bases and the J gene lost 4 bases, with 12 bases spanning the gap. This CDR3 reads CATSRPSIVGNTIYF. DNA for the CDR3: TGTGCCACCAGCAGACCTTCAATTGTGGGAAACACCATATATTTT.

J is TRBJ1-1 and V is TRBV27, with D uncertain. Germline lookup yields CDR1 MNHEY and CDR2 SMNVEV (reference sequence). This CDR3 spans 14 amino acids. Trimming took 3 bases from V and 0 from J, leaving 8 bases between them. CDR3 loop: CASSFGVMNTEAFF. CDR3 bases: TGTGCCAGCAGTTTTGGGGTGATGAACACTGAAGCTTTCTTT.

The chain has TRBV19 and TRBJ2-7, with D unresolved. The length of the CDR3 is 13 residues. Trimming pared 4 bases from V and 1 base from J, leaving 8 bases between. CDR1 and CDR2 (germline): LNHDA, SQIVND (reference sequence). The CDR3: CASSTETSYEQYF. The CDR3 DNA reads as TGTGCCAGTAGTACCGAAACATCCTACGAGCAGTACTTC.

This rearrangement joins TRBV5-1 to TRBJ2-5; 10 bases match TRBD2. Per the germline V gene, CDR1 is SGHRS and CDR2 is YFSETQ. The CDR3 contains 17 residues. The V and J ends lost 0 bases and 5 bases, in that order; junction bases with no gene match: 10. CDR3: CASSLVGTSAPSETQYF. In DNA form, the CDR3 reads TGCGCCAGCAGCTTGGTTGGGACTAGCGCCCCTTCGGAGACCCAGTACTTC.

CDR3 nucleotide sequence: TGTGCCAGCAGCGACAGGGTTGGGTACGAGCAGTACTTC. It yields the protein CASSDRVGYEQYF. V is TRBV27 and J is TRBJ2-7; the match to TRBD1 covers 7 bases. CDR3 length: 13 residues. Germline lookup yields CDR1 MNHEY and CDR2 SMNVEV (reference sequence). Trimming cost V 6 bases and J 4 bases; bases outside gene matches: 6.

This chain joins TRBV20-1 and TRBJ2-7; 11 bases map to TRBD2. Unmatched junction bases numbered 11, after V lost 0 bases and J lost 1 base. This CDR3 region has 18 residues. The V gene's germline CDR1 is DFQATT and CDR2 SNEGSKA (reference sequence). The CDR3, as DNA: TGCAGTGCTAGAGATCCTCACACTAGCGGGAGATCATCCTACGAGCAGTACTTC. Translation: CSARDPHTSGRSSYEQYF.

This sequence joins TRBV11-3 and TRBJ2-2; D possibly corresponds to TRBD2 (5 bases). Germline V gene sequence: CDR1 SGHNT, CDR2 YENEEA. Trimming cost V 5 bases and J 0 bases, with 19 bases left between them. The CDR3 is 18 amino acids. This chain's CDR3 is CASSPRGSTISNTGELFF. CDR3 DNA sequence: TGTGCCAGCAGCCCCCGGGGTTCAACTATTTCGAACACCGGGGAGCTGTTTTTT.

In its sample, this clonotype was seen a few times. The V gene is TRBV12-3 or TRBV12-4, the J gene TRBJ1-2; D ambiguous. The CDR3 extends over 13 amino acids. V was trimmed by 3 bases and J by 1 base, leaving 6 bases between them. Written as DNA, the CDR3 is TGTGCCAGCAGTTTTGGGGTTAACTATGGCTACACCTTC. Translating it yields CASSFGVNYGYTF.

This clonotype occurred a few times. This sequence joins TRBV5-1 and TRBJ1-5; D unresolved. The length of the CDR3 is 16 residues. Trimming removed 1 base from V and 1 base from J, with 12 bases in between. Germline V gene lookup returns CDR1 SGHRS and CDR2 YFSETQ. CDR3 in amino acids: CASSLSGVESNQPQHF. CDR3 DNA: TGCGCCAGCAGCTTGTCTGGGGTGGAAAGCAATCAGCCCCAGCATTTT.